This T cell receptor beta chain was captured by sequencing in a study of tumor and adjacent non-tumor tissue in lung cancer. Notes on this clonotype: This CDR3 is missing its conserved last phenylalanine or tryptophan, likely due to a read error.

A modified ARM-PCR protocol with three rounds of nested PCR amplified TCRbeta. TCRdb redid the calling of the multiplex PCR reads with MiXCR, one entry per CDR3 protein. The data hold approximately 120,000 distinct CDR3 sequences, with about 63% observed a single time. Germline-derived CDR1 and CDR2 are SGHVS and FQNEAQ. Trimming cost V 4 bases and J 3 bases, with 19 bases left between them. CDR3 length: 16 amino acids. This sample's RNA came from whole unsorted tissue. The normal lung tissue was taken more than 3 cm from the tumor edge. The rearrangement uses TRBV7-8 and TRBJ2-7; possible D gene TRBD2, 6 bases. The clonotype comes from a man aged 55 to 69 with non-small cell lung cancer. Sequencing used distant non-tumor lung tissue. This CDR3 is CASSSNGRDGFYEQYY. In DNA form, the CDR3 reads TGTGCCAGCAGCTCTAATGGGCGGGACGGTTTCTACGAGCAGTACTAC.